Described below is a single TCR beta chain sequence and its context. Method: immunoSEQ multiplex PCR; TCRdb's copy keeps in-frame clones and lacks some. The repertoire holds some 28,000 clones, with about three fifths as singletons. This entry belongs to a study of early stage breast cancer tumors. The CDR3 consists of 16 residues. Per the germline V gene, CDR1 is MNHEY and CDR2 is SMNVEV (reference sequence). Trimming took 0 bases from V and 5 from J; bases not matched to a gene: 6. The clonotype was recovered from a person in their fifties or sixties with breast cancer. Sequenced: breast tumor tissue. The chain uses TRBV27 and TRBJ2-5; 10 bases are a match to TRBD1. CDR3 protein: CASSLSRQGAGETQYF. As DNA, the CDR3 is TGTGCCAGCAGTTTATCGAGACAGGGGGCCGGGGAGACCCAGTACTTC.